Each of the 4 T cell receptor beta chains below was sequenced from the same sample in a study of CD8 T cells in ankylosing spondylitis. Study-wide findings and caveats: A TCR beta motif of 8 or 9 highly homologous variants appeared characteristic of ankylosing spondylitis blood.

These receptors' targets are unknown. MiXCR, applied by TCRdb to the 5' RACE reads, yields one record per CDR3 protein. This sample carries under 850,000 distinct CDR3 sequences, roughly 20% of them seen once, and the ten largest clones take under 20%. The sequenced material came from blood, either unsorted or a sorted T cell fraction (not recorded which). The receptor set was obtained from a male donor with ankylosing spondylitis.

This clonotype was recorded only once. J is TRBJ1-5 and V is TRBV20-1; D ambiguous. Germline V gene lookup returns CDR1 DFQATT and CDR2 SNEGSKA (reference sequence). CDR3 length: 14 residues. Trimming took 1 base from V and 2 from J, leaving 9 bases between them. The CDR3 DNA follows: TGCAGTGCTAGAGTCACGGGTGGCAATCAGCCCCAGCATTTT. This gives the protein CSARVTGGNQPQHF.

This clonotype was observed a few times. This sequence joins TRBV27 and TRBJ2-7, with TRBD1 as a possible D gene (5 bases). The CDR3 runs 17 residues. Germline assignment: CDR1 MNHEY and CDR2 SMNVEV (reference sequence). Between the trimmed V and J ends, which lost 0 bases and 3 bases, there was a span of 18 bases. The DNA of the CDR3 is TGTGCCAGCAGTTTATCCTCAATGTCGGGCAGGGTCTACGAGCAGTACTTC. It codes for CASSLSSMSGRVYEQYF.

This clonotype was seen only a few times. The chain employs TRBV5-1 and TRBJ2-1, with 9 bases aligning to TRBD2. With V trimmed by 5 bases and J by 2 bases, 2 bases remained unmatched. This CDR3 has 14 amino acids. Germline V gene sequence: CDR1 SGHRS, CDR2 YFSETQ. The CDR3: CASRREGAYNEQFF. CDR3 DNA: TGCGCCAGCAGGCGGGAGGGAGCCTACAATGAGCAGTTCTTC.

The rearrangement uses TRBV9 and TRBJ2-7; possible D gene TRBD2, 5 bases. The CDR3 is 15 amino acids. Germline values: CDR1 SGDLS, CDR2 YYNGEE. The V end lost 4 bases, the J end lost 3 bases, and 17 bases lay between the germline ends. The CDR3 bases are TGTGCCAGCAGCCCCGAGTCGCGAGGGAGCTACGAGCAGTACTTC. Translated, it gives CASSPESRGSYEQYF.